This T cell receptor beta chain is drawn from a study of cytomegalovirus exposure and HLA in healthy donors. Turning to the study itself: Ancestry clustering placed 81% of 300 to 400 genotyped donors in the Caucasian-associated cluster. General study results and limits: Follow-up analysis later connected one missense variant in DCLRE1C with trimming of TCR beta V- and J-genes. Equally common other TCR beta chains were less clonally expanded than HLA-associated ones, a later analysis found.

This clone has just one count. Its specificity is not known. Vbeta (60) and Jbeta (13) primers were used in the PCR. Clones were read by immunoSEQ multiplex PCR, and TCRdb kept only the in-frame ones, dropping some. The table shows some 150,000 clones, with about four fifths occurring only once. The clonotype originates from a human donor in good health. Sequencing was done on a sample of PBMCs.

The CDR3 coding sequence is TGTGCCAGCAGCCTCACAGGGGGGTCTAATGAAAAACTGTTTTTT. This codes for CASSLTGGSNEKLFF. The chain joins TRBV6-6 to TRBJ1-4, with TRBD1 matching over 8 bases. Germline CDR1 reads MNHNY; CDR2 reads SVGAGI (reference sequence). The CDR3 is 15 residues long. Trimming removed 6 bases from V and 3 bases from J; junction bases left unmatched: 6.